This passage covers 16 T cell receptor beta chains from one sample sequenced in a study of blood T cell repertoires in COVID-19. Sequenced by immunoSEQ multiplex PCR; TCRdb stores in-frame clones only, minus some. Here the sample spans about 74,000 clones, about 88% being singletons. The sample was peripheral blood. The source is a human donor in a cohort sampled during active COVID-19.

The J gene is TRBJ2-1, the V gene TRBV19; 16 positions match TRBD2. There are 19 residues in the CDR3. Per the germline V gene, CDR1 is LNHDA and CDR2 is SQIVND (reference sequence). With 3 bases clipped from V and 1 base from J, the junction kept 6 bases outside the gene matches. In DNA, the CDR3 is TGTGCCAGTAGTATTAGAGGGACTAGCGGGAGGGCTTCCTACAATGAGCAGTTCTTC. Translation: CASSIRGTSGRASYNEQFF.

V is TRBV3-1 (or the pseudogene TRBV3-2) and J is TRBJ1-2; D unresolved. Trimming removed 6 bases from V and 4 bases from J, with 15 bases in between. CDR1 and CDR2 from the germline V gene are LGHDT and YNNKEL (reference sequence). The CDR3 runs to 14 residues. CDR3 loop: CASRHPGVLYGYTF. The CDR3 DNA reads as TGTGCCAGCAGGCATCCAGGTGTTCTCTATGGCTACACCTTC.

The J gene is TRBJ1-5, the V gene TRBV6-2 or TRBV6-3, with D unresolved. Germline loops: CDR1 MNHEY, CDR2 SVGEGT. Deletions cut 0 bases from V and 0 bases from J, with 15 bases between. This CDR3 is built from 18 residues. The CDR3 sequence is CASSYSSDGRSSNQPQHF. The DNA of the CDR3 is TGTGCCAGCAGTTACTCGTCGGACGGGAGGTCTAGCAATCAGCCCCAGCATTTT.

This chain uses TRBV28 with TRBJ2-3; 13 bases map to TRBD2. The CDR3 covers 16 residues. J was trimmed by 6 bases and V by 2 bases; bases with no gene match: 5. In germline, CDR1 is MDHEN, CDR2 SYDVKM. CDR3 bases: TGTGCCAGCAGTTTAGGACTAGCGGGAGTGGCGGATACGCAGTATTTT. As protein: CASSLGLAGVADTQYF. The variable domain in full, with the rest retrieved from reference TRBV28 and TRBJ2-3, is DVKVTQSSRYLVKRTGEKVFLECVQDMDHENMFWYRQDPGLGLRLIYFSYDVKMKEKGDIPEGYSVSREKKERFSLILESASTNQTSMYLCASSLGLAGVADTQYFGPGTRLTVL.

The chain has TRBV5-8 and TRBJ1-2, with TRBD1 matching 7 bases. With V trimmed by 1 base and J by 6 bases, 6 bases remained unmatched. This CDR3 spans 14 amino acids. Germline V lookup: CDR1 SGHTS, CDR2 YDEGEE. CDR3 loop: CASSLTGEVNGYTF. The CDR3, as DNA: TGTGCCAGCAGCTTGACAGGGGAGGTAAATGGCTACACCTTC.

The table lists this clone with a count of one. The chain couples TRBV6-6 to TRBJ2-4, with 10 bases identical to TRBD2. Germline V gene sequence: CDR1 MNHNY, CDR2 SVGAGI (reference sequence). CDR3 length equals 18 residues. With V trimmed by 5 bases and J by 0 bases, 10 bases remained unmatched. This CDR3 reads CASSPPGLAAIAKNIQYF. CDR3 nucleotide sequence: TGTGCCAGCAGTCCCCCCGGACTAGCGGCCATAGCCAAAAACATTCAGTACTTC.

The CDR3 region has the DNA TGTGCTAGTGGTCCCTGGCAGGGGGCGGGAAACACTGAAGCTTTCTTT. This translates into CASGPWQGAGNTEAFF. V and J are TRBV12-5 and TRBJ1-1, with TRBD1 matching over 8 bases. This CDR3 contains 16 residues. V gave up 5 bases and J gave up 2 bases; unmatched junction bases: 10. Germline V gene data show CDR1 as LGHNT and CDR2 as FRNRAP.

The J gene is TRBJ2-7, the V gene TRBV5-6; possibly TRBD1 for D (5 bases). This CDR3 region has 16 residues. V was trimmed by 0 bases and J by 5 bases, leaving 18 bases between them. Germline V CDR1 and CDR2: SGHDT, YYEEEE. The CDR3 loop reads CASSLAGRRYANEQYF. CDR3 DNA: TGTGCCAGCAGCTTGGCAGGGCGGCGTTATGCCAACGAGCAGTACTTC.

This clone has only one observation. The V call is TRBV6-2 or TRBV6-3, the J call TRBJ1-4, with a tentative D call TRBD1 (5 bases). Trimming cost V 4 bases and J 2 bases, with 8 bases left between them. Germline values: CDR1 MNHEY, CDR2 SVGEGT. CDR3 length: 14 amino acids. Here the CDR3 DNA reads TGTGCCAGCAGTTCCCGGGGGACTAATGAAAAACTGTTTTTT. Translating it yields CASSSRGTNEKLFF.

This chain uses TRBV19 with TRBJ2-1; D is ambiguous. CDR3 length equals 13 residues. Deletions cut 3 bases from V and 7 bases from J, with 10 bases between. Looked up from germline, CDR1 is LNHDA and CDR2 is SQIVND (reference sequence). The CDR3 spells CASSMGWSNEQFF. The CDR3 DNA follows: TGTGCCAGTAGTATGGGCTGGTCAAATGAGCAGTTCTTC.

The chain links TRBV12-3 or TRBV12-4 to TRBJ2-2; no definite D call. Between the trimmed V and J ends, which lost 1 base and 7 bases, there was a span of 7 bases. The CDR3 spans 13 residues. CDR3: CASSLVEYGELFF. CDR3 bases: TGTGCCAGCAGTTTAGTGGAGTACGGGGAGCTGTTTTTT.

The CDR3 loop is CSASVGSNSYNEQFF. Written as DNA, the CDR3 is TGCAGTGCTAGTGTCGGGAGTAACTCCTACAATGAGCAGTTCTTC. The chain has TRBV20-1 and TRBJ2-1, with D possibly being TRBD2 (6 bases). Germline loops: CDR1 DFQATT, CDR2 SNEGSKA (reference sequence). The CDR3 length is 15 residues. V gave up 3 bases and J gave up 0 bases, with 12 bases separating them.

The chain employs TRBV27 and TRBJ2-2; the D is unclear. The CDR3 covers 13 residues. Germline V CDR1 and CDR2: MNHEY, SMNVEV (reference sequence). Deletions cut 5 bases from V and 6 bases from J, with 10 bases between. CDR3 DNA sequence: TGTGCCAGCAGTGAGGCATTGGCCGGGGAGCTGTTTTTT. This gives the protein CASSEALAGELFF.

V gene TRBV29-1 combines with J gene TRBJ1-3; TRBD1 matches 7 bases. V was clipped by 6 bases and J by 0 bases; unmatched bases: 5. Germline assignment: CDR1 SQVTM and CDR2 ANQGSEA. The CDR3 totals 14 residues. CDR3 DNA sequence: TGCAGCGTGGTGGACAGGTACTCTGGAAACACCATATATTTT. This translates into CSVVDRYSGNTIYF.

The chain recombines TRBV4-3 with TRBJ1-6, with TRBD1 matching 7 bases. The CDR3 spans 15 residues. V dropped 3 bases and J dropped 9; count of bases not matched to a gene: 8. CDR1 and CDR2 from the germline V gene are LGHNA and YSLEER. CDR3 coding DNA: TGCGCCAGCAGCCAGGACCGACAGGGAAGTTCACCCCTCCACTTT. This codes for CASSQDRQGSSPLHF.

The chain employs TRBV15 and TRBJ2-7, with 10 bases fitting TRBD2. V dropped 0 bases and J dropped 6; count of bases not matched to a gene: 14. Looked up from germline, CDR1 is LNHNV and CDR2 is YYDKDF (reference sequence). This CDR3 has 18 residues. The CDR3 region is CATSRDGLAVSEAGEQYF. As DNA, the CDR3 is TGTGCCACCAGCAGAGATGGACTAGCGGTTTCCGAGGCGGGCGAGCAGTACTTC.